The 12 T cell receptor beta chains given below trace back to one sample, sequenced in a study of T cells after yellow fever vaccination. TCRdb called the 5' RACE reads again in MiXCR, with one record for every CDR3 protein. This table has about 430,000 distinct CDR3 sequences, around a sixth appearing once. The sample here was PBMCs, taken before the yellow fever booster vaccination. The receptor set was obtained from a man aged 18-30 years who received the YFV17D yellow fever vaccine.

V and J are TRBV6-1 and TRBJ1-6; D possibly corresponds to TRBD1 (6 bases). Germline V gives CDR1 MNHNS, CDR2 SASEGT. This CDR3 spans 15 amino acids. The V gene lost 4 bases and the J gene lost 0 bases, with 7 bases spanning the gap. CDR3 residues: CASSADSSYNSPLHF. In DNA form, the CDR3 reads TGTGCCAGCAGTGCGGACAGCTCCTATAATTCACCCCTCCACTTT.

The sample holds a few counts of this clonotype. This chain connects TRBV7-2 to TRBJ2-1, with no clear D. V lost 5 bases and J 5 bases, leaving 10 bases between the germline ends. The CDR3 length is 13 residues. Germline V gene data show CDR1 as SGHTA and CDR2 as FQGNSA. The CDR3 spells CASSPGMDNEQFF. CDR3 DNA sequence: TGTGCCAGCAGCCCGGGCATGGACAATGAGCAGTTCTTC.

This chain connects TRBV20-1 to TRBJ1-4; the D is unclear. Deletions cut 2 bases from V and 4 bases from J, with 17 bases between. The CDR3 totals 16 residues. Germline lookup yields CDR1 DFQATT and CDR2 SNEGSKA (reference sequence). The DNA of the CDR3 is TGCAGTGCTAGACGACGCCTCGGCGGGAGTAATGAAAAACTGTTTTTT. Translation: CSARRRLGGSNEKLFF.

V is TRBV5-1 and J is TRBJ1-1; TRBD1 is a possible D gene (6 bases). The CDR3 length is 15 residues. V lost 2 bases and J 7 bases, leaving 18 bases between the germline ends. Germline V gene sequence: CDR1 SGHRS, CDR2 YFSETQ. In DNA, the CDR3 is TGCGCCAGCAGCTTCCGGGACATTAGAACAGATGAAGCTTTCTTT. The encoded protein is CASSFRDIRTDEAFF.

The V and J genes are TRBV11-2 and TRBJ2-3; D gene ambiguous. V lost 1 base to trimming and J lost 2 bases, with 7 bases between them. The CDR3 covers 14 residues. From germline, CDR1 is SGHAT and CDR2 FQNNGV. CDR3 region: CASSLVVFTDTQYF. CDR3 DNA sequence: TGTGCCAGCAGCTTAGTTGTCTTCACAGATACGCAGTATTTT.

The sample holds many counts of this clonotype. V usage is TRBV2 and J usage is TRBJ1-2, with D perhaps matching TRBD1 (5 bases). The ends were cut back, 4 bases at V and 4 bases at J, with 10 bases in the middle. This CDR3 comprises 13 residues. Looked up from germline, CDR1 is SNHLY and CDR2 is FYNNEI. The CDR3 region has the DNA TGTGCCAGCAGTGCGGGGGGTGGCTATGGCTACACCTTC. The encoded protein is CASSAGGGYGYTF. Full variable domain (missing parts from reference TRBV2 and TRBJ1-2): EPEVTQTPSHQVTQMGQEVILRCVPISNHLYFYWYRQILGQKVEFLVSFYNNEISEKSEIFDDQFSVERPDGSNFTLKIRSTKLEDSAMYFCASSAGGGYGYTFGSGTRLTVV.

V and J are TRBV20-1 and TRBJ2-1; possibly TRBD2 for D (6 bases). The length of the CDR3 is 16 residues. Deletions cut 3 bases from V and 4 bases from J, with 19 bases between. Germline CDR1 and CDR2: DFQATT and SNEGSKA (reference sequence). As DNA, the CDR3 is TGCAGTGCTAGCGGTGGAGGGGCCGAACTATACAATGAGCAGTTCTTC. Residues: CSASGGGAELYNEQFF.

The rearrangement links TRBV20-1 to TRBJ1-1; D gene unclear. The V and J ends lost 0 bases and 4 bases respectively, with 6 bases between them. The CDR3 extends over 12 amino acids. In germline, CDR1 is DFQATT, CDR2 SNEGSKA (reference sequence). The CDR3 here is CSAREGSTEAFF. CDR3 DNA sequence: TGCAGTGCTAGAGAGGGAAGCACTGAAGCTTTCTTT.

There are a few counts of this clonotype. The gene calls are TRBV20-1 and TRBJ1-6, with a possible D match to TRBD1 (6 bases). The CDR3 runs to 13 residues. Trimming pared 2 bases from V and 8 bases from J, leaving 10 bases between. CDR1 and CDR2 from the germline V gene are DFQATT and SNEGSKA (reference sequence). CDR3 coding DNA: TGCAGTGCTAGACGGGGGGCAGATTCACCCCTCCACTTT. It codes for CSARRGADSPLHF.

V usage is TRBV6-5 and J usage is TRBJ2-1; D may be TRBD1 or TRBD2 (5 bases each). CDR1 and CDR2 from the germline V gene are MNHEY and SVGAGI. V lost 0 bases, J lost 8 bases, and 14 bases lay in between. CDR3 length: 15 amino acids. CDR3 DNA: TGTGCCAGCAGTTACTCCGGACTGCTGGGGGATGAGCAGTTCTTC. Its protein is CASSYSGLLGDEQFF.

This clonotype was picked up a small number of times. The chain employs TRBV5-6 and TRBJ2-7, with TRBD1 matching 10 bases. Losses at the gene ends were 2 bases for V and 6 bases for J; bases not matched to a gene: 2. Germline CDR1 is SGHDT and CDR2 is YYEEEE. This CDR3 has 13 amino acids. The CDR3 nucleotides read TGTGCCAGCAGCTTCCGGGACAGGGGCGAGCAGTACGTC. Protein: CASSFRDRGEQYV.

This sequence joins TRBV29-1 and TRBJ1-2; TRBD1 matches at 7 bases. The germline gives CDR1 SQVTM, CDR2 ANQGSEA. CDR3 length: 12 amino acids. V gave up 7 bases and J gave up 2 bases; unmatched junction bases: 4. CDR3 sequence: CSALTGNYGYTF. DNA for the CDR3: TGCAGCGCCCTGACAGGGAACTATGGCTACACCTTC.